This T cell receptor beta chain is from a study of T cells after yellow fever vaccination (dated by TCRdb to about 2019). Study-wide context: The SMART-Seq v4 Ultra Low Input RNA kit was used to prepare libraries from fractions with low cell numbers. Bulk TCR alpha and beta repertoires were sequenced longitudinally to track T-cell clones before and after primary and booster YFV17D yellow fever vaccination. Two healthy male donors, one aged 18 to 30 and one aged 30 to 39 years, were included in the cohort. Bulk PBMC replicates and cell subsets were isolated from blood drawn at multiple timepoints before and after both primary and secondary immunization.

For CDR1 and CDR2, the germline V gene (reference sequence) lists MNHEY and SMNVEV. Trimming removed 5 bases from V and 7 bases from J; the gene matches leave 0 bases unexplained. The CDR3 covers 13 residues, taking in both the cysteine and the phenylalanine. The retained sequence is limited to the CDR3, 39 bases, with the frame set at the first base. At least ten counts were recorded for this clonotype. Its recognized antigen is unknown. Base qualities are not provided; no much larger clone lies one nucleotide away. This specimen's treatment or condition label, per the study, means: live attenuated yellow fever vaccine strain. At each blood-draw timepoint, two biological replicates of bulk PBMCs were collected. PBMCs were isolated from peripheral blood using a standard Ficoll-Paque protocol. TriZol was used to extract RNA from bulk PBMCs, CD4 and CD8 fractions, and dextramer-positive and dextramer-negative fractions.

Synthesis of TCR cDNA relied on 5'RACE template switching, a step that introduced a universal primer site along with unique molecular identifiers. Priming of cDNA synthesis was performed from both the TCR alpha and TCR beta constant segments. Two PCR steps were used to amplify libraries, with sample barcodes and sequencing adapters being added in the second step. Sequencing of the libraries was done on either Illumina HiSeq 2500 (2x100 bp) or NovaSeq (2x150 bp). The authors' pipeline ran thus. Reads were demultiplexed and collapsed into UMI consensus sequences with MIGEC, and V(D)J alignment was performed with MiXCR. Vaccine-responding clonotypes were defined with edgeR using replicate PBMC samples, requiring FDR below 0.01 and a log2 fold change above 5 up to day 15. Each bulk clonotype received a CD4 or CD8 identity based on whether the sequenced CD4 or CD8 repertoire contained that clonotype at higher abundance. TCRdb reanalyzed the raw reads on its own, using fastp at Q25 for trimming and MiXCR for clone calling, and kept in-frame beta chains. CDR3 protein duplicates are merged, each entry listing the most common genes and DNA. These V and J calls rely on TCRdb rather than the paper's analysis. In all, the sample holds around 350,000 distinct CDR3 sequences, and 6.2% of those were seen once. Of the sample, 15% falls within the top ten clones.

Points the paper makes about the study in general: Computational filtering was needed because FACS-sorted repertoires could contain abundant contaminating clonotypes from the bulk population. A small share of clonotypes occurred in both CD4 and CD8 compartments, likely arising from convergent recombination. Only a couple of donors were included in the study, so the extent to which the findings can be generalized is limited. Most clones expanded after primary vaccination were re-detected after the booster (approximately 95% of CD4 and roughly 85% of CD8), suggesting broad memory maintenance. The secondary T-cell response was weaker than the primary response but faster, peaking on day 5 instead of day 15.

The material was PBMCs, obtained 5 days after the yellow fever booster vaccination. The clonotype originates from a man aged 25 to 40 who received the YFV17D yellow fever vaccine. The sequence is built from TRBV27 and TRBJ2-1; 12 of the junction bases match TRBD2. Here is the DNA: TGTGCCAGCAGTACTAGCGGGAGGAATGAGCAGTTCTTC. Its product reads: CASSTSGRNEQFF.